The 32 T cell receptor beta chains below come from one sample, sequenced in a study of T cells in Graves' hyperthyroidism and ophthalmopathy. Amplified TCR beta CDR3 regions derived from RNA transcripts. TCR CDR3 underwent first-round RT-PCR with the HTBI primer set. TCRdb re-called the multiplex PCR reads through MiXCR, storing one row per CDR3 protein. The sample lists nearly 750,000 distinct CDR3 sequences, around 40% occurring once. Sequencing used blood. Receptor source: a woman between 40 and 50 years old with Graves' hyperthyroidism.

V gene TRBV12-3 or TRBV12-4 combines with J gene TRBJ1-1, with unresolved D. The CDR3 extends over 16 amino acids. V was trimmed by 2 bases and J by 0 bases, leaving 13 bases between them. DNA of the CDR3: TGTGCCAGCAGTTTACCCCCGCACGCAATGAACACTGAAGCTTTCTTT. Its protein is CASSLPPHAMNTEAFF.

The rearrangement links TRBV20-1 to TRBJ1-2, with a possible D match to TRBD1 (5 bases). The CDR3 consists of 12 residues. CDR1 and CDR2 from the germline V gene are DFQATT and SNEGSKA (reference sequence). Trimming took 3 bases from V and 6 from J, leaving 11 bases between them. The CDR3 nucleotides are TGCAGTGCTAGTAGGGGTTTTGATGGCTACACCTTC. It encodes CSASRGFDGYTF.

This clonotype was detected only a few times. This chain uses TRBV25-1 with TRBJ2-6, with D possibly TRBD1 on 6 matching bases. Per germline, CDR1 MGHDK and CDR2 SYGVNS. The CDR3 length is 16 residues. V lost 7 bases and J 0 bases, leaving 13 bases between the germline ends. In DNA, the CDR3 is TGTGCCAGCACCCCACAGGGACCCTCTGGGGCCAACGTCCTGACTTTC. It specifies CASTPQGPSGANVLTF.

On this clonotype: A much larger clone lies a single base off, so this may be a read error. The chain couples TRBV10-3 to TRBJ1-1, with D unclear. V lost 5 bases and J lost 7, with 11 bases in between. The V gene's germline CDR1 is ENHRY and CDR2 SYGVKD. The CDR3 length is 12 residues. CDR3 sequence (DNA): TGTGCCATCAGTTACGACGGGCATGAAGCTTTCTTT. This encodes CAISYDGHEAFF.

This clonotype was detected only once. The chain links TRBV2 to TRBJ1-5, with TRBD1 identical over 7 bases. The CDR3 consists of 13 residues. Germline V gives CDR1 SNHLY, CDR2 FYNNEI. With 5 bases clipped from V and 11 bases from J, the junction kept 9 bases outside the gene matches. The CDR3 sequence is CASSTGVEETQHF. The CDR3 DNA follows: TGTGCCAGCAGTACAGGGGTCGAAGAGACCCAGCATTTT.

J is TRBJ2-7 and V is TRBV7-9, with TRBD2 as a possible D gene (6 bases). Germline V CDR1 and CDR2: SEHNR, FQNEAQ (reference sequence). This CDR3 comprises 15 residues. Trimming cost V 0 bases and J 7 bases, with 16 bases left between them. The CDR3 DNA reads TGTGCCAGCAGCTTAGCTGCGGGGCGGAACAATGAGCAGTACTTC. Translating it yields CASSLAAGRNNEQYF.

The rearrangement links TRBV13 to TRBJ2-7; tentatively, D is TRBD1 (8 bases). Germline CDR1 and CDR2: PRHDT and FYEKMQ (reference sequence). V lost 4 bases to trimming and J lost 5 bases, with 18 bases between them. This CDR3 contains 15 residues. The CDR3 nucleotides read TGTGCCAGCAGCTCAGCGGGACAGGAGTTCAACGAGCAGTACTTC. Translated: CASSSAGQEFNEQYF.

In the case of this clonotype: A much larger clone differs from this one at a single base, so this may be a read error. V and J are TRBV15 and TRBJ1-1; D is perhaps TRBD1 (5 bases). Germline loops: CDR1 LNHNV, CDR2 YYDKDF (reference sequence). The CDR3 sequence is 12 residues long. Trimming took 8 bases from V and 1 from J, leaving 8 bases between them. CDR3 amino acids: CATGGWNTEAFF. The CDR3 nucleotides read TGTGCCACCGGGGGGTGGAACACTGAAGCTTTCTTT.

The rearrangement links TRBV10-3 to TRBJ1-2; 7 bases line up with TRBD1. Unmatched junction bases numbered 5, after V lost 3 bases and J lost 4 bases. The germline V gene encodes CDR1 ENHRY and CDR2 SYGVKD. CDR3 size: 14 residues. This CDR3 is CAISDSAGGYGYTF. The CDR3 coding sequence is TGTGCCATCAGTGACTCGGCAGGGGGCTATGGCTACACCTTC.

The V call is TRBV20-1, the J call TRBJ2-7; D might be TRBD2 (5 bases). The V and J ends lost 0 bases and 5 bases respectively, with 8 bases between them. The CDR3 length is 12 residues. Germline CDR1 and CDR2: DFQATT and SNEGSKA (reference sequence). The CDR3, as DNA: TGCAGTGCTAGAGACCTGGGAGACGAGCAGTACTTC. Encoded protein: CSARDLGDEQYF.

The table lists this clonotype with a few counts. The chain links TRBV30 to TRBJ1-1; 7 bases map to TRBD1. Germline V gene data show CDR1 as GTSNPN and CDR2 as SVGIG (reference sequence). The trim removed 3 bases at V and 5 bases at J, leaving 6 bases unmatched. This CDR3 has 13 residues. CDR3 loop: CAWRQGIWTEAFF. The CDR3 region has the DNA TGTGCCTGGAGACAGGGGATTTGGACTGAAGCTTTCTTT.

The V gene is TRBV7-8, the J gene TRBJ2-7; 8 bases map to TRBD1. Per the germline V gene, CDR1 is SGHVS and CDR2 is FQNEAQ. Unmatched junction bases numbered 14, after V lost 7 bases and J lost 6 bases. The CDR3 extends over 15 amino acids. CDR3 residues: CASTQIGTGRREQYF. For the CDR3, the DNA is TGTGCCAGCACCCAAATCGGGACAGGACGGCGCGAGCAGTACTTC.

In this sample, this clonotype turned up many times. V is TRBV7-9 and J is TRBJ2-7, with D perhaps matching TRBD1 (5 bases). From germline, CDR1 is SEHNR and CDR2 FQNEAQ (reference sequence). Trimming removed 5 bases at V and 3 bases at J, with 14 bases between. The CDR3 sequence is 14 residues long. CDR3 DNA sequence: TGTGCCAGCAGCCCAGACAGCCAGTACTACGAGCAGTACTTC. Translating it yields CASSPDSQYYEQYF.

The chain joins TRBV28 to TRBJ1-1; possibly TRBD1 for D (6 bases). Between the trimmed V and J ends, which lost 5 bases and 8 bases, there was a span of 12 bases. Germline assignment: CDR1 MDHEN and CDR2 SYDVKM. This CDR3 is 12 amino acids long. CDR3 DNA sequence: TGTGCCAGCAGTCATTCGGGGACAGAAGCTTTCTTT. Amino acid sequence: CASSHSGTEAFF.

This chain connects TRBV6-1 to TRBJ2-2; D is perhaps TRBD2 (6 bases). Trimming removed 5 bases at V and 6 bases at J, with 10 bases between. Germline-derived CDR1 and CDR2 are MNHNS and SASEGT. CDR3 length: 13 residues. The CDR3 is CASSPTSPGELFF. The CDR3 coding sequence is TGTGCCAGCAGTCCTACTAGCCCCGGGGAGCTGTTTTTT.

This clonotype has ten or more counts. The rearrangement uses TRBV7-8 and TRBJ2-5; either TRBD1 or TRBD2 may fit D (5 bases each). The V and J ends lost 1 base and 3 bases respectively, with 15 bases between them. The germline gives CDR1 SGHVS, CDR2 FQNEAQ. The CDR3 length is 16 residues. The CDR3 region has the DNA TGTGCCAGCAGCTTAGTTTTTGGGGGATTGGAAGAGACCCAGTACTTC. This encodes CASSLVFGGLEETQYF.

Details on this clonotype: The final CDR3 position lacks the conserved phenylalanine or tryptophan, pointing to a likely read error. The chain links TRBV7-9 to TRBJ1-5; a weak D match, TRBD1 (6 bases). There are 15 residues in the CDR3. V was trimmed by 5 bases and J by 6 bases, leaving 17 bases between them. From germline, CDR1 is SEHNR and CDR2 FQNEAQ (reference sequence). The CDR3 loop is CASSQDWTESQPQHL. The CDR3 DNA is TGTGCCAGCAGCCAAGACTGGACAGAATCTCAGCCCCAGCATCTT.

This chain links TRBV5-5 with TRBJ2-2; 10 bases match TRBD1. The CDR3 has 16 residues. V lost 4 bases to trimming and J lost 0 bases; unmatched junction nucleotides: 3. Germline loops: CDR1 SGHKS, CDR2 YYEKEE (reference sequence). The CDR3 nucleotides are TGTGCCAGCAGCCCGGGGACAGGGGCGAACACCGGGGAGCTGTTTTTT. Residues: CASSPGTGANTGELFF.

This clonotype was detected only a few times. This chain joins TRBV6-5 and TRBJ1-2; no definite D call. V was cut by 0 bases and J by 4 bases, with 15 bases left in between. Looked up from germline, CDR1 is MNHEY and CDR2 is SVGAGI. The CDR3 length is 16 residues. In DNA form, the CDR3 reads TGTGCCAGCAGTTACTCGTCCCGGGCAGCGACCTATGGCTACACCTTC. It encodes CASSYSSRAATYGYTF.

Only a few counts were recorded for this clonotype. This sequence joins TRBV15 and TRBJ2-7, with 9 bases identical to TRBD1. The germline V gene has CDR1 LNHNV and CDR2 YYDKDF (reference sequence). The CDR3 runs 15 residues. The V gene end was trimmed by 0 bases and the J gene end by 6 bases; junction bases not matched to a gene: 6. This CDR3 is CATSRDPDRGSEQYF. The CDR3 coding sequence is TGTGCCACCAGCAGAGACCCGGACAGGGGATCCGAGCAGTACTTC. Complete variable domain (other parts from reference TRBV15 and TRBJ2-7): DAMVIQNPRYQVTQFGKPVTLSCSQTLNHNVMYWYQQKSSQAPKLLFHYYDKDFNNEADTPDNFQSRRPNTSFCFLDIRSPGLGDTAMYLCATSRDPDRGSEQYFGPGTRLTVT.

The chain is built from TRBV4-2 and TRBJ1-1, with D possibly TRBD1 on 5 matching bases. This CDR3 is 15 amino acids long. From germline, CDR1 is LGHNA and CDR2 YNFKEQ. Trimming cost V 0 bases and J 1 base, with 9 bases left between them. The CDR3 DNA reads as TGTGCCAGCAGCCAAGACCACAGGACGAACACTGAAGCTTTCTTT. The encoded protein is CASSQDHRTNTEAFF.

This clonotype appeared many times. The chain recombines TRBV19 with TRBJ1-1; D ambiguous. V lost 4 bases, J lost 1 base, and 13 bases lay in between. This CDR3 contains 15 residues. Germline-derived CDR1 and CDR2 are LNHDA and SQIVND (reference sequence). The CDR3 sequence: CASSTEVLRNTEAFF. The CDR3 DNA reads as TGTGCCAGTAGTACCGAGGTGTTACGGAACACTGAAGCTTTCTTT.

In its sample, this clonotype was seen a few times. This chain connects TRBV5-4 to TRBJ1-2; D is unclear. The CDR3 has 14 residues. Trimming left V 0 bases short and J 10 bases short, with 16 bases between. Germline V gene data show CDR1 as SGHNT and CDR2 as YYREEE (reference sequence). The chain's CDR3 is CASSLVGQVYTYTF. In DNA form, the CDR3 reads TGTGCCAGCAGCTTGGTAGGGCAGGTATATACCTACACCTTC. Full variable domain (remainder filled in from reference TRBV5-4 and TRBJ1-2): ETGVTQSPTHLIKTRGQQVTLRCSSQSGHNTVSWYQQALGQGPQFIFQYYREEENGRGNFPPRFSGLQFPNYSSELNVNALELDDSALYLCASSLVGQVYTYTFGSGTRLTVV.

CDR3 sequence: CASVQGWSSYEQYF. The CDR3 DNA sequence: TGTGCCTCCGTACAAGGCTGGAGCTCCTACGAGCAGTACTTC. The V gene is TRBV10-3, the J gene TRBJ2-7; D is undetermined. V lost 11 bases and J 0 bases, leaving 17 bases between the germline ends. Germline V gives CDR1 ENHRY, CDR2 SYGVKD. CDR3 length: 14 residues.

The chain joins TRBV20-1 to TRBJ1-5; no clear D. This CDR3 region has 16 residues. V lost 0 bases and J 9 bases, leaving 21 bases between the germline ends. Germline V lookup: CDR1 DFQATT, CDR2 SNEGSKA (reference sequence). In nucleotides, the CDR3 is TGCAGTGCTAGAGATCCCATGGGAGAGACCCCTGTGCCCCAGCATTTT. This encodes CSARDPMGETPVPQHF.

This chain links TRBV4-1 with TRBJ2-2; D is unclear. Germline V gene lookup returns CDR1 MGHRA and CDR2 YSYEKL. V lost 1 base, J lost 3 bases, and 6 bases lay in between. This CDR3 spans 14 amino acids. Written as DNA, the CDR3 is TGCGCCAGCAGCCAAGTGGCGGACACCGGGGAGCTGTTTTTT. Protein product: CASSQVADTGELFF.

This clonotype has ten or more counts. The chain links TRBV7-9 to TRBJ2-2, with D uncertain. Germline V gene sequence: CDR1 SEHNR, CDR2 FQNEAQ (reference sequence). V was shortened by 7 bases and J by 5 bases, with 17 bases between the two germline ends. The CDR3 contains 15 residues. CDR3 nucleotide sequence: TGTGCCAGCATCGCTGCCGGCTTGGCGACCGGGGAGCTGTTTTTT. Translating gives CASIAAGLATGELFF.

This clonotype was counted at least ten times. The chain is built from TRBV2 and TRBJ1-2; 7 bases line up with TRBD1. Germline CDR1 SNHLY, CDR2 FYNNEI. This CDR3 contains 15 residues. The J segment lost 1 base and the V segment lost 1 base, leaving 3 bases of the junction unmatched. The CDR3 protein is CASSEVGTVNYGYTF. CDR3 DNA: TGTGCCAGCAGTGAAGTTGGGACAGTTAACTATGGCTACACCTTC.

This clonotype was seen many times. This sequence joins TRBV2 and TRBJ2-3; D remains ambiguous. The length of the CDR3 is 14 residues. V lost 6 bases and J 3 bases, leaving 13 bases between the germline ends. The germline V gene has CDR1 SNHLY and CDR2 FYNNEI. CDR3: CASRPLSGTDTQYF. CDR3 nucleotides: TGTGCCAGCAGACCCTTAAGTGGGACAGATACGCAGTATTTT. The full variable domain, rest sourced from reference TRBV2 and TRBJ2-3, is EPEVTQTPSHQVTQMGQEVILRCVPISNHLYFYWYRQILGQKVEFLVSFYNNEISEKSEIFDDQFSVERPDGSNFTLKIRSTKLEDSAMYFCASRPLSGTDTQYFGPGTRLTVL.

Worth noting for this clonotype: Germline and junction disagree at one end, which may indicate a read error. This chain uses TRBV10-3 with TRBJ2-7; TRBD2 matches 11 bases. Germline CDR1 ENHRY, CDR2 SYGVKD. The CDR3 length is 15 residues. CDR3 in amino acids: CASSWGTSGPYEQYF. The CDR3, as DNA: TGTGCCAGCAGTTGGGGGACTAGCGGACCCTACGAGCAGTACTTC.

This clonotype was counted between two and nine times. The V call is TRBV2, the J call TRBJ2-7, with 8 bases fitting TRBD1. The CDR3 runs to 14 residues. V dropped 9 bases and J dropped 1; count of bases not matched to a gene: 8. The germline V gene encodes CDR1 SNHLY and CDR2 FYNNEI. CDR3 sequence: CASEGQAISYEQYF. The CDR3 DNA reads TGTGCCAGTGAGGGACAGGCCATTTCCTACGAGCAGTACTTC.

Points on this clonotype: Possible read error: a much larger clone is one base away. The genes are TRBV6-1 and TRBJ1-1; D remains unclear. The germline V and J ends were trimmed by 6 bases and 7 bases, with 12 bases remaining between them. CDR3 length: 12 residues. Per the germline V gene, CDR1 is MNHNS and CDR2 is SASEGT. CDR3 residues: CASSQDRHEAFF. The CDR3 region has the DNA TGTGCCAGCAGCCAGGACCGACATGAAGCTTTCTTT.